Following are 28 T cell receptor beta chains from one sample sequenced in a study of T cell repertoires in cytomegalovirus infection. TCRdb reprocessed the reads with MiXCR, giving one entry per CDR3 protein. The table lists some 77,000 distinct CDR3 sequences, 3.7% of them singletons, with less than 5% in the top ten. Sequencing was carried out using PBMCs. The receptors were sampled from a human donor in good health (CMV status not recorded). Some clones in this sample may be carry-over from other donors' samples.

V is TRBV7-2 and J is TRBJ1-2; D is unclear. Germline CDR1 SGHTA, CDR2 FQGNSA. This CDR3 spans 14 amino acids. Trimming removed 5 bases at V and 3 bases at J, with 13 bases between. The CDR3 here is CASSPRGQYYGYTF. CDR3 nucleotide sequence: TGTGCCAGCAGCCCCCGCGGGCAGTACTATGGCTACACCTTC.

There are many counts of this clonotype. V and J are TRBV20-1 and TRBJ1-4; possible D gene TRBD1, 5 bases. Germline lookup yields CDR1 DFQATT and CDR2 SNEGSKA (reference sequence). This CDR3 contains 15 residues. The V end lost 5 bases, the J end lost 3 bases, and 16 bases lay between the germline ends. DNA of the CDR3: TGCAGTGCTCCCCGTTCGGGGACTGCTAATGAAAAACTGTTTTTT. It translates to CSAPRSGTANEKLFF.

In this sample, this clonotype turned up many times. This chain uses TRBV7-6 with TRBJ1-1; D unclear. This CDR3 has 15 residues. V lost 5 bases and J lost 1, with 14 bases in between. CDR1 and CDR2 (germline): SGHVS, FNYEAQ. CDR3 sequence reads: CASSPDRGGNTEAFF. The CDR3 DNA reads as TGTGCCAGCAGCCCCGATCGTGGCGGGAACACTGAAGCTTTCTTT.

This clonotype was detected ten times or more. The chain recombines TRBV7-2 with TRBJ2-3; 7 bases line up with TRBD2. The V gene end was trimmed by 5 bases and the J gene end by 6 bases; junction bases not matched to a gene: 11. The CDR3 extends over 15 amino acids. The germline gives CDR1 SGHTA, CDR2 FQGNSA. The CDR3 reads CASSTGGNQFDTQYF. The CDR3 region has the DNA TGTGCCAGCAGCACCGGGGGGAACCAGTTCGATACGCAGTATTTT.

This clonotype was counted many times. The chain recombines TRBV2 with TRBJ1-2; D is perhaps TRBD1 (5 bases). The CDR3 sequence is 13 residues long. From germline, CDR1 is SNHLY and CDR2 FYNNEI. Trimming stripped 4 bases from V and 4 bases from J, with 10 bases between. In nucleotides, the CDR3 is TGTGCCAGCAGTGCAGGGCCACGCTATGGCTACACCTTC. This sequence encodes CASSAGPRYGYTF. Complete variable domain (other parts from reference TRBV2 and TRBJ1-2): EPEVTQTPSHQVTQMGQEVILRCVPISNHLYFYWYRQILGQKVEFLVSFYNNEISEKSEIFDDQFSVERPDGSNFTLKIRSTKLEDSAMYFCASSAGPRYGYTFGSGTRLTVV.

This clonotype was recorded at least ten times. The DNA for the CDR3 is TGTGCCAGCAGTTTTAAGGGCCCGTATGGCTACACCTTC. Its protein is CASSFKGPYGYTF. V usage is TRBV6-2 or TRBV6-3 and J usage is TRBJ1-2; D remains ambiguous. V was clipped by 4 bases and J by 5 bases, with 11 bases between them. This CDR3 contains 13 residues. Germline CDR1 reads MNHEY; CDR2 reads SVGEGT.

This clonotype was observed at least ten times. V gene TRBV5-6 combines with J gene TRBJ2-3, with D unresolved. Trimming pared 4 bases from V and 7 bases from J, leaving 10 bases between. The CDR3 covers 12 residues. Germline CDR1 is SGHDT and CDR2 is YYEEEE. The CDR3 nucleotides read TGTGCCAGCAGCACCAGGCCGAATACGCAGTATTTT. It translates to CASSTRPNTQYF.

This clonotype was counted at least ten times. CDR3 region: CASSLEVDDEQFF. CDR3 bases: TGTGCCAGCAGCTTAGAAGTGGATGATGAGCAGTTCTTC. V usage is TRBV7-2 and J usage is TRBJ2-1; D remains unclear. Germline assignment: CDR1 SGHTA and CDR2 FQGNSA. Trimming left V 1 base short and J 8 bases short, with 9 bases between. This CDR3 contains 13 residues.

This clonotype was seen many times. The rearrangement joins TRBV20-1 to TRBJ2-7; 8 nucleotides match TRBD1. The V and J ends lost 1 base and 4 bases, in that order; junction bases with no gene match: 12. Germline CDR1 is DFQATT and CDR2 is SNEGSKA (reference sequence). The CDR3 is 16 residues long. The DNA for the CDR3 is TGCAGTGCTAGAGTCAATCTCCGGGACAGGATTTACGAGCAGTACTTC. This sequence encodes CSARVNLRDRIYEQYF.

This clonotype was found many times. The rearrangement joins TRBV7-9 to TRBJ2-3; D not certain. V was cut by 3 bases and J by 6 bases, with 7 bases left in between. The CDR3 spans 12 residues. Germline CDR1 and CDR2: SEHNR and FQNEAQ (reference sequence). The CDR3 nucleotides are TGTGCCAGCAGCTTTCATTGGGATACGCAGTATTTT. It specifies CASSFHWDTQYF.

This clonotype was counted many times. The chain recombines TRBV20-1 with TRBJ2-7; D may be TRBD1 or TRBD2 (5 bases each). The CDR3 runs 14 residues. CDR1 and CDR2 (germline): DFQATT, SNEGSKA (reference sequence). The V end was cut by 5 bases, the J end by 3 bases, with 17 bases between. This chain's CDR3 is CSAAPRDLGYEQYF. In nucleotides, the CDR3 is TGCAGTGCTGCACCCCGGGACCTAGGCTACGAGCAGTACTTC.

This clonotype has at least ten counts. The rearrangement joins TRBV7-9 to TRBJ1-1; 7 nucleotides align to TRBD1. The CDR3 runs 12 residues. CDR1 is SEHNR and CDR2 is FQNEAQ in the germline V gene (reference sequence). The V gene end was trimmed by 5 bases and the J gene end by 11 bases; junction bases not matched to a gene: 8. For the CDR3, the DNA is TGTGCCAGCAGCGCAGACAGGGTTGCGGCTTTCTTT. It translates to CASSADRVAAFF.

This clonotype has a count of ten or more. The rearrangement links TRBV7-2 to TRBJ1-1, with no clear D. Trimming shortened V by 1 base and J by 4 bases, and 10 bases separated the two germline ends. CDR3 length: 14 residues. Germline loops: CDR1 SGHTA, CDR2 FQGNSA. CDR3 residues: CASSLEISGTEAFF. The CDR3 DNA is TGTGCCAGCAGCTTAGAGATATCAGGCACTGAAGCTTTCTTT.

In this sample, this clonotype turned up many times. The chain has TRBV7-6 and TRBJ1-3; no firm D call. This CDR3 region has 15 residues. Between the trimmed V and J ends, which lost 1 base and 4 bases, there was a span of 11 bases. Looked up from germline, CDR1 is SGHVS and CDR2 is FNYEAQ. The CDR3 bases are TGTGCCAGCAGCTTAGGGGCCGCTTCGGGAAACACCATATATTTT. It yields the protein CASSLGAASGNTIYF. The whole variable domain, filled in from reference TRBV7-6 and TRBJ1-3, reads GAGVSQSPRYKVTKRGQDVALRCDPISGHVSLYWYRQALGQGPEFLTYFNYEAQQDKSGLPNDRFSAERPEGSISTLTIQRTEQRDSAMYRCASSLGAASGNTIYFGEGSWLTVV.

The table lists this clonotype with many counts. The CDR3 here is CASSLSGEGLTSTDTQYF. CDR3 bases: TGCGCCAGCAGCTTGAGTGGAGAGGGTCTAACTAGCACAGATACGCAGTATTTT. The J gene is TRBJ2-3, the V gene TRBV5-1; a possible D gene is TRBD2 (5 bases). From germline, CDR1 is SGHRS and CDR2 YFSETQ. The CDR3 length is 18 residues. V was cut by 1 base and J by 0 bases, with 18 bases left in between.

In this sample, this clonotype turned up many times. CDR3 protein: CASSPFGEQFF. In nucleotides, the CDR3 is TGTGCCAGCAGCCCCTTTGGTGAGCAGTTCTTC. J is TRBJ2-1 and V is TRBV7-2; no clear D. The CDR3 is 11 residues long. V lost 5 bases and J 9 bases, leaving 8 bases between the germline ends. The germline CDR1 and CDR2 sequences are SGHTA and FQGNSA.

Ten or more counts support this clonotype. The junction shows a germline mismatch at one end, possibly a read error. The V call is TRBV7-7, the J call TRBJ2-7; 7 bases are a match to TRBD1. Germline V CDR1 and CDR2: SSHAT, FNYEAQ (reference sequence). The CDR3 has 13 amino acids. The CDR3, as DNA: TGTGCTAGCAGCCTTATCAGGGGGTACGAGCAGTACTTC. It is translated as CASSLIRGYEQYF.

Ten or more counts support this clonotype. The genes are TRBV5-1 and TRBJ2-1; perhaps TRBD2 as D (6 bases). Trimming removed 1 base at V and 6 bases at J, with 14 bases between. Germline CDR1 reads SGHRS; CDR2 reads YFSETQ. CDR3 length: 15 residues. For the CDR3, the DNA is TGCGCCAGCAGCTTGTTCTCGACAGCGGGCAATGAGCAGTTCTTC. It translates to CASSLFSTAGNEQFF.

This clonotype has only a few counts. The rearrangement joins TRBV19 to TRBJ1-1; TRBD1 is a possible D gene (6 bases). Trimming took 7 bases from V and 1 from J, leaving 13 bases between them. This CDR3 spans 14 amino acids. Germline values: CDR1 LNHDA, CDR2 SQIVND (reference sequence). This chain's CDR3 is CASTQGHQNTEAFF. CDR3 coding DNA: TGTGCCAGTACCCAGGGACACCAGAACACTGAAGCTTTCTTT. Supplemented by reference TRBV19 and TRBJ1-1, the full variable domain reads DGGITQSPKYLFRKEGQNVTLSCEQNLNHDAMYWYRQDPGQGLRLIYYSQIVNDFQKGDIAEGYSVSREKKESFPLTVTSAQKNPTAFYLCASTQGHQNTEAFFGQGTRLTVV.

This clonotype was picked up many times. The chain joins TRBV6-5 to TRBJ2-1; D call uncertain. In germline, CDR1 is MNHEY, CDR2 SVGAGI. CDR3 length: 14 residues. Trimming shortened V by 0 bases and J by 7 bases, and 10 bases separated the two germline ends. CDR3 sequence: CASSYSGLGNEQFF. CDR3 DNA: TGTGCCAGCAGTTACTCGGGTCTGGGGAATGAGCAGTTCTTC.

Many counts were recorded for this clonotype. The chain links TRBV7-9 to TRBJ1-5; D is ambiguous. The V gene lost 2 bases and the J gene lost 5 bases, with 7 bases spanning the gap. Germline assignment: CDR1 SEHNR and CDR2 FQNEAQ (reference sequence). This CDR3 spans 13 amino acids. The CDR3 is CASSLSEDQPQHF. CDR3 nucleotides: TGTGCCAGCAGCTTATCAGAAGATCAGCCCCAGCATTTT.

This clonotype was observed at least ten times. J is TRBJ1-5 and V is TRBV11-1; the D is unclear. Trimming removed 6 bases at V and 4 bases at J, with 10 bases between. The CDR3 loop spans 13 amino acids. Germline V lookup: CDR1 SGHAT, CDR2 FQDESV (reference sequence). The CDR3 loop is CASSSGVNQPQHF. The CDR3 region has the DNA TGTGCCAGCAGTTCTGGGGTTAATCAGCCCCAGCATTTT.

This clonotype was counted at least ten times. This chain uses TRBV11-1 with TRBJ1-3, with 7 bases identical to TRBD1. The V and J ends lost 11 bases and 0 bases, in that order; junction bases with no gene match: 7. Germline CDR1 reads SGHAT; CDR2 reads FQDESV (reference sequence). This CDR3 has 14 residues. The CDR3 here is CAWRDSLSGNTIYF. The CDR3 DNA is TGTGCCTGGAGGGACAGTCTCTCTGGAAACACCATATATTTT.

This clonotype was detected ten times or more. CDR3 amino acids: CASSITGTEKLFF. Written as DNA, the CDR3 is TGTGCCAGTAGTATAACAGGGACCGAAAAACTGTTTTTT. The V call is TRBV19, the J call TRBJ1-4; the D gene is possibly TRBD1 (6 bases). The CDR3 extends over 13 amino acids. Trimming shortened V by 2 bases and J by 8 bases, and 9 bases separated the two germline ends. Germline lookup yields CDR1 LNHDA and CDR2 SQIVND (reference sequence).

This clonotype has a count of ten or more. The chain couples TRBV6-2 or TRBV6-3 to TRBJ2-3; the D is unclear. Germline V gene data show CDR1 as MNHEY and CDR2 as SVGEGT. The V gene lost 4 bases and the J gene lost 0 bases, with 8 bases spanning the gap. This CDR3 has 14 amino acids. CDR3 residues: CASSWRLSTDTQYF. CDR3 DNA sequence: TGTGCCAGCAGTTGGCGGCTCAGCACAGATACGCAGTATTTT.

This clonotype was detected many times. This chain connects TRBV2 to TRBJ2-7; D may be TRBD1 (5 bases). Germline V lookup: CDR1 SNHLY, CDR2 FYNNEI. This CDR3 is 13 amino acids long. Trimming pared 6 bases from V and 1 base from J, leaving 10 bases between. For the CDR3, the DNA is TGTGCCAGCAGCCTCACAGGTTCCTACGAGCAGTACTTC. Translated, it gives CASSLTGSYEQYF.

This clonotype has a count of ten or more. The gene calls are TRBV7-2 and TRBJ2-7; D may be TRBD2 (5 bases). The CDR3 is made up of 12 amino acids. Germline V lookup: CDR1 SGHTA, CDR2 FQGNSA. The V gene lost 5 bases and the J gene lost 0 bases, with 5 bases spanning the gap. The CDR3 loop is CASSGSSYEQYF. The CDR3 DNA reads TGTGCCAGCAGCGGGAGCTCCTACGAGCAGTACTTC.

This clonotype was recorded at least ten times. The chain employs TRBV19 and TRBJ1-1; no firm D call. CDR1 is LNHDA, CDR2 SQIVND, per germline (reference sequence). V lost 8 bases and J 4 bases, leaving 14 bases between the germline ends. The CDR3 contains 13 residues. The CDR3: CASALWESTEAFF. In DNA form, the CDR3 reads TGTGCCAGTGCATTATGGGAAAGCACTGAAGCTTTCTTT. Looking up the rest from reference TRBV19 and TRBJ1-1 gives the full variable domain: DGGITQSPKYLFRKEGQNVTLSCEQNLNHDAMYWYRQDPGQGLRLIYYSQIVNDFQKGDIAEGYSVSREKKESFPLTVTSAQKNPTAFYLCASALWESTEAFFGQGTRLTVV.